Listed below are T cell receptor beta chains from one sample, sequenced in a study of blood T cell repertoires in COVID-19. Assay used: immunoSEQ multiplex PCR; TCRdb lists only in-frame clones, some missing. The table lists roughly 200,000 clones, 80% of them singletons. Sequencing was performed on peripheral blood. The receptors come from a man aged 55 to 69 with acute or convalescent COVID-19. CDR3s include the opening cysteine and the closing phenylalanine or tryptophan. A D gene is named only where the DNA matches it firmly. Clone size is stated in some rows and not others, as once, few, many or a class when expanded.

TRBJ1-6 - - TRBV5-6 CASSFRGFGSPLHF TGTGCCAGCAGCTTTAGAGGGTTTGGTTCACCCCTCCACTTT
TRBJ1-6 - - TRBV7-9 CASSLRSSYNSPLHF TGTGCCAGCAGCTTGAGGAGCTCCTATAATTCACCCCTCCACTTT
TRBJ2-3 - - TRBV7-2 CASSLVGVTQYF TGTGCCAGCAGCTTAGTCGGAGTCACGCAGTATTTT
TRBJ2-1 - - TRBV24-1 CATSAGWRGGGGFGDEQFF TGTGCCACCAGTGCCGGATGGCGAGGGGGGGGCGGGTTTGGCGATGAGCAGTTCTTC
TRBJ2-3 few - TRBV19 CASILAETSTDTQYF TGTGCCAGTATCTTAGCGGAGACTAGCACAGATACGCAGTATTTT
TRBJ1-1 - - TRBV5-1 CASSFSTGMNTEAFF TGCGCCAGCAGCTTTAGTACAGGAATGAACACTGAAGCTTTCTTT
TRBJ1-1 - TRBD1 TRBV5-1 CASSLDRGLRGTEAFF TGCGCCAGCAGCCTCGACAGGGGGCTTCGGGGCACTGAAGCTTTCTTT
TRBJ2-7 - TRBD1 TRBV6-6 CASNWRTGGIYEQYF TGTGCCAGCAATTGGAGGACAGGGGGGATCTACGAGCAGTACTTC
TRBJ2-3 - - TRBV19 CASSIDGPGGLDTQYF TGTGCCAGTAGTATAGACGGGCCAGGGGGGCTAGATACGCAGTATTTT
TRBJ1-5 - TRBD1 TRBV30 CAWSVGGTGRFQPQHF TGTGCCTGGAGCGTTGGCGGGACAGGGCGTTTTCAGCCCCAGCATTTT
TRBJ1-4 - - TRBV4-1 CASKTAARNEKLFF TGCGCCAGCAAAACAGCCGCACGAAATGAAAAACTGTTTTTT
TRBJ1-5 - - TRBV15 CATSRDRAGLNQPQHF TGTGCCACCAGCAGAGATCGGGCAGGGCTAAATCAGCCCCAGCATTTT
TRBJ1-1 few - TRBV7-9 CATLKQGNTEAFF TGTGCCACCCTAAAACAGGGGAACACTGAAGCTTTCTTT
TRBJ2-7 - TRBD1 TRBV29-1 CSVAGQGAHEQYF TGCAGCGTTGCTGGACAGGGGGCCCACGAGCAGTACTTC
TRBJ2-1 - TRBD2 TRBV2 CASKLAGALLYNEQFF TGTGCCAGCAAACTAGCGGGGGCCCTGCTCTACAATGAGCAGTTCTTC
TRBJ2-3 - TRBD2 TRBV19 CASSIGTSGGGTDTQYF TGTGCCAGTAGTATAGGAACTAGCGGGGGGGGCACAGATACGCAGTATTTT
TRBJ1-1 few - TRBV11-1 CASSLEVGRQNTEAFF TGTGCCAGCAGCTTAGAAGTGGGTAGACAGAACACTGAAGCTTTCTTT
TRBJ2-2 - - TRBV7-2 CASSPIPRAGGELFF TGTGCCAGCAGCCCCATTCCCAGGGCTGGCGGGGAGCTGTTTTTT
TRBJ1-1 few TRBD1 TRBV28 CASSLLSSRQGAFF TGTGCCAGCAGTTTATTATCCTCGCGACAGGGAGCTTTCTTT
TRBJ1-1 - - TRBV19 CASSIGLTSNTEAFF TGTGCCAGTAGTATAGGGCTGACATCCAACACTGAAGCTTTCTTT
TRBJ1-1 - TRBD1 TRBV19 CASSMDRAGTEAFF TGTGCCAGTAGTATGGACAGGGCGGGCACTGAAGCTTTCTTT
TRBJ2-7 once - TRBV3-1/TRBV3-2 CASSRGSGSYEQYF TGTGCCAGCAGCCGAGGTAGCGGATCATACGAGCAGTACTTC
TRBJ1-3 - - TRBV6-5 CASSPGLSSGNTIYF TGTGCCAGCAGCCCGGGACTATCCTCTGGAAACACCATATATTTT
TRBJ1-6 - - TRBV7-9 CASSSWGGSPLHF TGTGCCAGCAGCTCCTGGGGGGGTTCACCCCTCCACTTT
TRBJ1-5 - - TRBV3-1/TRBV3-2 CASSIGQLGNQPQHF TGTGCCAGCAGCATTGGACAGCTTGGCAATCAGCCCCAGCATTTT
TRBJ2-5 - - TRBV7-8 CASSLIGGGGGETQYF TGTGCCAGCAGCTTAATTGGAGGGGGCGGAGGAGAGACCCAGTACTTC
TRBJ1-1 - - TRBV6-5 CASSYGGATEAFF TGTGCCAGCAGTTACGGGGGGGCCACTGAAGCTTTCTTT
TRBJ1-1 - TRBD1 TRBV5-3 CARSWKDREGTEAFF TGTGCCAGAAGCTGGAAGGACAGGGAGGGCACTGAAGCTTTCTTT
TRBJ1-2 few - TRBV12-3/TRBV12-4 CASSFSGNYGYTF TGTGCCAGCAGTTTCTCGGGGAACTATGGCTACACCTTC
TRBJ2-4 - - TRBV9 CASSVREVKNIQYF TGTGCCAGCAGCGTCAGGGAGGTCAAAAACATTCAGTACTTC
TRBJ2-1 - TRBD2 TRBV9 CASSGAGENEQFF TGTGCCAGCAGCGGAGCGGGAGAAAATGAGCAGTTCTTC
TRBJ1-5 - - TRBV5-5 CASSHVGGVQPQHF TGTGCCAGCAGCCATGTCGGGGGAGTTCAGCCCCAGCATTTT
TRBJ1-5 - - TRBV18 CASSPYGSSNQPQHF TGTGCCAGCTCACCGTATGGGAGTAGCAATCAGCCCCAGCATTTT
TRBJ1-1 - - TRBV27 CASSLGGGTRAFF TGTGCCAGCAGTTTAGGGGGCGGGACTAGGGCTTTCTTT
TRBJ2-7 - - TRBV2 CASSERGGAQYF TGTGCCAGCAGTGAGAGAGGGGGGGCCCAGTACTTC
TRBJ1-5 few - TRBV10-2 CASSANRELSQPQHF TGCGCCAGCAGTGCGAACAGGGAACTAAGTCAGCCCCAGCATTTT
TRBJ1-1 few TRBD1 TRBV5-6 CASSLTARTGLNTEAFF TGTGCCAGCAGCTTGACCGCCCGGACAGGGTTGAACACTGAAGCTTTCTTT
TRBJ2-1 - - TRBV19 CASSIATSYEQFF TGTGCCAGTAGTATAGCAACTAGCTATGAGCAGTTCTTC
TRBJ2-7 - - TRBV20-1 CSARGLYEQYF TGCAGTGCTAGGGGACTCTACGAGCAGTACTTC
TRBJ1-4 - TRBD1 TRBV6-5 CASSYGTGNEKLFF TGTGCCAGCAGTTACGGGACAGGGAACGAAAAACTGTTTTTT
TRBJ2-1 - TRBD2 TRBV24-1 CATSDLGLLAGGKQFF TGTGCCACCAGTGATTTAGGCCTGCTAGCGGGAGGGAAGCAGTTCTTC
TRBJ1-6 - TRBD1 TRBV5-1 CASSIRGQGDSPLHF TGCGCCAGCAGCATTAGAGGACAGGGCGATTCACCCCTCCACTTT
TRBJ1-2 - - TRBV28 CASSLRHPGGANYGYTF TGTGCCAGCAGTTTACGGCATCCCGGGGGAGCTAACTATGGCTACACCTTC
TRBJ2-2 - - TRBV19 CASSIGGTKNTGELFF TGTGCCAGTAGTATTGGCGGAACCAAGAACACCGGGGAGCTGTTTTTT
TRBJ1-6 - TRBD1 TRBV11-2 CASSSSRQGASYNSPLHF TGTGCCAGCAGCTCCTCAAGACAGGGGGCGTCCTATAATTCACCCCTCCACTTT
TRBJ1-1 - TRBD1 TRBV4-3 CASSQGQGFEAFF TGCGCCAGCAGCCAGGGACAGGGTTTCGAAGCTTTCTTT
TRBJ1-5 once - TRBV21-1 CASITGVADSNQPQHF TGTGCCAGCATCACAGGGGTCGCTGACAGCAATCAGCCCCAGCATTTT
TRBJ2-3 - TRBD2 TRBV4-1 CASSQGASGSTDTQYF TGCGCCAGCAGCCAAGGGGCTAGCGGTAGCACAGATACGCAGTATTTT
TRBJ2-3 - - TRBV5-4 CASGLQGQDTQYF TGTGCCAGCGGTTTGCAGGGCCAAGATACGCAGTATTTT
TRBJ2-7 once TRBD2 TRBV7-2 CASSSWASGGGSPHEQYF TGTGCCAGCAGCTCATGGGCTAGCGGGGGGGGTTCCCCCCACGAGCAGTACTTC
TRBJ2-3 - TRBD2 TRBV19 CASSIFSGDTDTQYF TGTGCCAGTAGTATCTTTAGCGGGGATACAGATACGCAGTATTTT
TRBJ1-6 - TRBD1 TRBV28 CASSLPLTGNSPLHF TGTGCCAGCAGTTTACCACTGACAGGGAATTCACCCCTCCACTTT